The subject of this entry is one T cell receptor (beta chain). Its matching antigen is unknown. This sample stems from a study of vaccination and CD4 T cells after COVID-19. About the study: With a range of 35 to 161, the median interval from diagnosis to drawing post-COVID samples was about 100 days. Either a CEFX pool, an HIV-1 Nef pool, or no peptide was added to control cultures.

The CDR3 extends over 16 amino acids. The germline CDR1 and CDR2 sequences are DFQATT and SNEGSKA (reference sequence). V was pared by 0 bases and J by 7 bases, with 18 bases between. Regarding treatment: roughly 10-day PBMC culture with coronavirus spike peptide pools or control peptides (ViraFEST assay). Sequence data for DNA of cultured CD4+ T cells were generated by the Oncomine TCR Beta short-read assay. Each CDR3 protein gets one entry after TCRdb re-called the PCR reads with MiXCR. Of roughly 15,000 distinct CDR3 sequences listed, roughly 28% are singletons. Study-wide results and caveats: Researchers report that 304 of 307 vaccine-specific clones in convalescent patients proved spike mono-reactive.

The specimen sequenced was cultured CD4+ T cells from blood. The genes are TRBV20-1 and TRBJ2-2; D remains ambiguous. The receptor was derived from a human donor with COVID-19. CDR3 residues: CSARDSRSWDYGELFF. In DNA form, the CDR3 reads TGCAGTGCTAGAGATTCCCGGAGCTGGGATTACGGGGAGCTGTTTTTT.